The rows below give T cell receptor beta chains drawn from one sample of a study of T cells after posttransplantation cyclophosphamide. Clones were read by immunoSEQ multiplex PCR, and TCRdb kept only the in-frame ones, dropping some. The record shows tens of thousands of clones for this sample, with no singletons present. The sequenced material came from PBMCs. The receptors stem from a man aged 35-49 years in good health, CMV-negative, and a related stem cell transplant donor. Both conserved end residues are part of each CDR3.

J gene: TRBJ2-1
V gene: TRBV7-2
CDR3 protein: CASSLGILNEQFF

J gene: TRBJ2-3
V gene: TRBV13
CDR3 protein: CASLRDRGSDTQYF

J gene: TRBJ1-1
V gene: TRBV21-1
CDR3 protein: CASSTHPDLDSTEAFF

J gene: TRBJ2-4
V gene: TRBV5-6
CDR3 protein: CASSLTRGVDIQYF

J gene: TRBJ2-5
V gene: TRBV14
CDR3 protein: CASSLRQGVFQYF

J gene: TRBJ2-3
V gene: TRBV7-3
CDR3 protein: CASSLIAGGTDTQYF

J gene: TRBJ2-2
V gene: TRBV14
CDR3 protein: CASSPGTGSHPGELFF

J gene: TRBJ1-2
V gene: TRBV20-1
CDR3 protein: CSGTGGGYTF

J gene: TRBJ2-1
V gene: TRBV5-4
CDR3 protein: CASSLGTSTLKNEQFF

J gene: TRBJ1-5
V gene: TRBV5-6
CDR3 protein: CASSSSGQSNQPQHF

J gene: TRBJ2-1
V gene: TRBV7-2
CDR3 protein: CASSPSGRSEQFF

J gene: TRBJ1-4
V gene: TRBV6-5
CDR3 protein: CASSPDRGPAEKLFF

J gene: TRBJ2-6
V gene: TRBV6-1
CDR3 protein: CASSDNSGANVLTF

J gene: TRBJ1-1
V gene: TRBV19
CDR3 protein: CASSIRVNTEAFF

J gene: TRBJ2-3
V gene: TRBV10-3
CDR3 protein: CALGGGTDTQYF

J gene: TRBJ2-1
V gene: TRBV20-1
CDR3 protein: CSASRGNEQFF

J gene: TRBJ1-4
V gene: TRBV2
CDR3 protein: CASKGAGGAEKLFF

J gene: TRBJ2-3
V gene: TRBV6-5
CDR3 protein: CASRTGDRSRDYF

J gene: TRBJ2-3
V gene: TRBV7-6
CDR3 protein: CASSPSGSGRTDTQYF

J gene: TRBJ1-2
V gene: TRBV5-1
CDR3 protein: CASSLEGQIYSAYGYTF

J gene: TRBJ1-1
V gene: TRBV21-1
CDR3 protein: CASSPWVEGVGAFF

J gene: TRBJ2-5
V gene: TRBV5-6
CDR3 protein: CASSFPGTGQETQYF

J gene: TRBJ1-4
V gene: TRBV11-2
CDR3 protein: CASSPIRDQAKLFF

J gene: TRBJ2-2
V gene: TRBV7-3
CDR3 protein: CASSLNAGSNTGELFF

J gene: TRBJ2-1
V gene: TRBV7-2
CDR3 protein: CASSFGGNPGEQFF

J gene: TRBJ2-2
V gene: TRBV30
CDR3 protein: CAWSVVRGRLTGELFF

J gene: TRBJ2-2
V gene: TRBV28
CDR3 protein: CASRTLTGELFF

J gene: TRBJ1-5
V gene: TRBV15
CDR3 protein: CATSIQDRANQPQHF

J gene: TRBJ2-6
V gene: TRBV6-5
CDR3 protein: CASNTGNSGANVLTF

J gene: TRBJ1-3
V gene: TRBV11-3
CDR3 protein: CASAADSSSGNTIYF

J gene: TRBJ1-1
V gene: TRBV5-1
CDR3 protein: CASSISTGRNTEAFF

J gene: TRBJ2-3
V gene: TRBV2
CDR3 protein: CASTAPRGSQYF

J gene: TRBJ1-2
V gene: TRBV14
CDR3 protein: CASSQGGRDGYTF

J gene: TRBJ2-5
V gene: TRBV10-3
CDR3 protein: CAISLSGGETQYF

J gene: TRBJ2-5
V gene: TRBV7-9
CDR3 protein: CASSRGTQATQYF

J gene: TRBJ1-1
V gene: TRBV2
CDR3 protein: CASRGTGGANTEAFF

J gene: TRBJ2-1
V gene: TRBV10-3
CDR3 protein: CATTRGVQDNEQFF

J gene: TRBJ1-1
V gene: TRBV4-1
CDR3 protein: CASSPGLDRDTEAFF

J gene: TRBJ1-2
V gene: TRBV10-3
CDR3 protein: CAISGGGQGQYGYTF

J gene: TRBJ1-1
V gene: TRBV5-1
CDR3 protein: CASSPGDRSSMMVAFF

J gene: TRBJ2-1
V gene: TRBV7-9
CDR3 protein: CASSPQDNEQFF

J gene: TRBJ2-3
V gene: TRBV15
CDR3 protein: CATSGTSGVTDTQYF

J gene: TRBJ1-5
V gene: TRBV10-3
CDR3 protein: CAISEMTDQPQHF

J gene: TRBJ1-3
V gene: TRBV18
CDR3 protein: CASSLGQTSSGNTIYF

J gene: TRBJ2-1
V gene: TRBV5-4
CDR3 protein: CASSLGQNYNEQFF

J gene: .
V gene: TRBV7-3
CDR3 protein: CASSLLGGPYEQYF

J gene: TRBJ2-3
V gene: TRBV7-3
CDR3 protein: CASSLTSGGTDTQYF

J gene: TRBJ2-3
V gene: TRBV13
CDR3 protein: CASSLVPGGRLAAGYTDTQYF

J gene: TRBJ2-3
V gene: TRBV5-4
CDR3 protein: CATRTSGGTTDTQYF